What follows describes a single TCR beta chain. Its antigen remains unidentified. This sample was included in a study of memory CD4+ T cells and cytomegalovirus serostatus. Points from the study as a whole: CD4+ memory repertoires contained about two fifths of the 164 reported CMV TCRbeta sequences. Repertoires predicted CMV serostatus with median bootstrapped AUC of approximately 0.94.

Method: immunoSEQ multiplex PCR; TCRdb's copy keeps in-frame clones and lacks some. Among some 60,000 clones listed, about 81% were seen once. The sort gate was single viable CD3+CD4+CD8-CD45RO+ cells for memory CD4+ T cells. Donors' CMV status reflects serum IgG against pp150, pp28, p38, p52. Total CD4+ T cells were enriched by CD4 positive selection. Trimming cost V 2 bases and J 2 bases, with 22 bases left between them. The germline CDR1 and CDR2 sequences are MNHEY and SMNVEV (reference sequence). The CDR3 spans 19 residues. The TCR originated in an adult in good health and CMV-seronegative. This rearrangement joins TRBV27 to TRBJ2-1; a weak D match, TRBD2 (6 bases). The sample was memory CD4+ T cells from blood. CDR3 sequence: CASSLEGRTSSGTYNEQFF. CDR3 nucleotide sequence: TGTGCCAGCAGTTTAGAGGGGAGAACTAGCTCCGGAACCTACAATGAGCAGTTCTTC.